What follows is one T cell receptor beta chain and its context. Trimming cost V 0 bases and J 5 bases, with 11 bases left between them. Germline CDR1 and CDR2: SGHNT and YYREEE (reference sequence). The CDR3 spans 14 residues. The sample belongs to a study of blood T cell repertoires in COVID-19. Overall study: The United States, Italy and Spain were the sources of the acute and convalescent COVID-19 samples.

Clones were sequenced by immunoSEQ multiplex PCR, and TCRdb holds only the in-frame ones, with some missing. The sample yields 170,000 or so clones, roughly 89% seen once. The sequenced sample was peripheral blood. The rearrangement links TRBV5-4 to TRBJ1-2, with D perhaps matching TRBD1 (6 bases). The TCR was taken from a woman younger than 30 who had recovered from COVID-19. The chain's CDR3 is CASSLGTGLYGYTF. For the CDR3, the DNA is TGTGCCAGCAGCTTGGGAACAGGGCTATATGGCTACACCTTC.